Presented here are 3 T cell receptor beta chains from one specimen sequenced in a study of CD8+CD57+ T cells in acquired aplastic anemia. Individuals selected for sequencing had exhibited CD8+CD57+ cell expansion on flow cytometry. According to the study, genomic DNA was the template for TCR beta VDJ and CDR3 profiling. TCRdb reprocessed the reads via MiXCR and lists one record per CDR3 protein. The data contain 200,000 or so distinct CDR3 sequences, 40% to 55% of them singletons. Specimen: sorted CD4+, CD8+, or CD8+CD57+ T cells (not recorded which) from PBMCs. These receptors came from a human donor with aplastic anemia.

J is TRBJ2-2 and V is TRBV7-2; D may be TRBD1 (6 bases). V was clipped by 0 bases and J by 3 bases, with 11 bases between them. Germline V gene lookup returns CDR1 SGHTA and CDR2 FQGNSA. There are 16 residues in the CDR3. CDR3 sequence (DNA): TGTGCCAGCAGCTTAGCGTTGGGGGCCTACACCGGGGAGCTGTTTTTT. Encoded protein: CASSLALGAYTGELFF.

This clonotype was picked up many times. The rearrangement uses TRBV19 and TRBJ1-3; D perhaps matches TRBD1 (5 bases). Germline-derived CDR1 and CDR2 are LNHDA and SQIVND (reference sequence). Trimming stripped 4 bases from V and 0 bases from J, with 7 bases between. This CDR3 is built from 14 residues. CDR3 DNA sequence: TGTGCCAGTAGTACAGGGAGCTCTGGAAACACCATATATTTT. This codes for CASSTGSSGNTIYF.

The table lists this clonotype with a few counts. The rearrangement joins TRBV29-1 to TRBJ2-7; D might be TRBD2 (5 bases). Trimming removed 4 bases from V and 7 bases from J, with 14 bases in between. The CDR3 extends over 12 amino acids. CDR1 is SQVTM, CDR2 ANQGSEA, per germline. For the CDR3, the DNA is TGCAGCGTTGTCGGGGTCGACCGGGAGCAGTACTTC. Protein sequence: CSVVGVDREQYF.